These T cell receptor beta chains were read from a single sample in a study of blood T cells in healthy people across ages. Each CDR3 protein is one row after TCRdb ran MiXCR on the 5' RACE reads. The sample includes over 1,500,000 distinct CDR3 sequences, around 42% seen only once; the top ten take under 30%. Sequenced material: blood. All receptors derive from a human donor in good health. The CDR3 runs from the conserved cysteine through the conserved F or W. D genes are given only for firm matches. Clone size appears in some rows only: once, few, many, or a class for an expanded clone.

cdr3_aa	cdr3_nt	d_call	clone_size	v_call	j_call
CASSLGTEDLFSHEAFF	TGTGCCAGCAGCTTGGGAACAGAAGATCTCTTTAGTCATGAAGCTTTCTTT	.	few	TRBV5-4	TRBJ1-1
CASRRQGSNSPLHF	TGTGCCAGCAGACGACAGGGCAGTAATTCACCCCTCCACTTT	TRBD1	.	TRBV2	TRBJ1-6
CAISVGGLAKNIQYF	TGTGCCATCAGTGTGGGGGGTTTAGCCAAAAACATTCAGTACTTC	.	.	TRBV10-3	TRBJ2-4
CASTRNIGGTDEQFF	TGTGCCAGCACCAGGAACATTGGGGGGACAGATGAGCAGTTCTTC	.	.	TRBV3-1	TRBJ2-1
CASGGQGVYGYTF	TGTGCCAGCGGGGGACAGGGTGTCTATGGCTACACCTTC	TRBD1	few	TRBV7-9	TRBJ1-2
CASSPGEGRAKNIQYF	TGTGCCAGCAGCCCGGGGGAAGGGAGGGCCAAAAACATTCAGTACTTC	.	.	TRBV7-3	TRBJ2-4
CATPGGSGQGEVDGYTF	TGTGCCACCCCGGGCGGATCAGGACAGGGCGAGGTCGATGGCTACACCTTC	TRBD1	.	TRBV24-1	TRBJ1-2
CSARDLTPNYGYTF	TGCAGTGCTAGAGATTTAACACCTAACTATGGCTACACCTTC	.	.	TRBV20-1	TRBJ1-2
CSARRLASTDTQYF	TGCAGTGCTAGAAGACTGGCTAGCACAGATACGCAGTATTTT	.	few	TRBV20-1	TRBJ2-3
CASSLKRDEKLFF	TGTGCCAGCTCACTGAAGAGGGATGAAAAACTGTTTTTT	.	few	TRBV18	TRBJ1-4
CASSFRTNSRAKGETQYF	TGTGCCAGCAGCTTCCGCACTAACTCTAGGGCCAAGGGAGAGACCCAGTACTTC	.	.	TRBV11-3	TRBJ2-5
CASSSDGGPPDTQYF	TGTGCCAGCAGCTCAGATGGGGGACCCCCAGATACGCAGTATTTT	.	.	TRBV12-3/TRBV12-4	TRBJ2-3
CASNHRRVSYNEQFF	TGTGCCAGCAATCATAGGAGGGTTTCCTACAATGAGCAGTTCTTC	.	.	TRBV12-3/TRBV12-4	TRBJ2-1
CASSSGRGMRQWANVLTF	TGCGCCAGCAGCTCCGGACGCGGAATGAGGCAATGGGCCAACGTCCTGACTTTC	.	few	TRBV5-1	TRBJ2-6
CASLLSGGVRDTQYF	TGTGCCAGTCTTTTAAGCGGGGGGGTAAGGGATACGCAGTATTTT	TRBD2	.	TRBV12-3/TRBV12-4	TRBJ2-3
CASSPPVSVKETQYF	TGTGCCAGCTCACCACCGGTGTCCGTAAAAGAGACCCAGTACTTC	.	many	TRBV18	TRBJ2-5
CASRSLRGRLDAQYF	TGTGCCAGCAGATCCCTAAGGGGCCGTCTAGACGCGCAGTATTTT	.	.	TRBV27	TRBJ2-3
CASSLEYHKSNEQFF	TGTGCCAGCAGCTTAGAATACCACAAATCTAATGAGCAGTTCTTC	.	.	TRBV11-2	TRBJ2-1
CATSREPLQGEGYTF	TGTGCCACCAGCAGAGAACCCCTACAGGGCGAGGGCTACACCTTC	.	once	TRBV15	TRBJ1-2
CACSPDQGFYGYTF	TGTGCCTGCAGCCCGGACCAGGGTTTCTATGGCTACACCTTC	.	.	TRBV7-9	TRBJ1-2
CASSAGQFAEAFF	TGTGCCAGCAGCGCAGGACAGTTTGCTGAAGCTTTCTTT	.	once	TRBV7-9	TRBJ1-1
CASSLGLTGFF	TGTGCCAGCAGCTTAGGACTGACGGGGTTCTTC	.	.	TRBV7-2	TRBJ2-1
CSAGGGQLGQQFF	TGCAGCGCCGGGGGGGGGCAGCTAGGTCAACAGTTCTTC	TRBD2	few	TRBV29-1	TRBJ2-1
CASSRDILYEQYF	TGTGCCAGCAGCCGGGACATACTATACGAGCAGTACTTC	.	many	TRBV27	TRBJ2-7
CASSFSWGTPSGANVLTF	TGTGCCAGCAGCTTTTCGTGGGGGACCCCTTCTGGGGCCAACGTCCTGACTTTC	.	few	TRBV7-9	TRBJ2-6
CASIRDSNTEAFF	TGTGCCAGCATCCGCGACAGTAACACTGAAGCTTTCTTT	.	few	TRBV12-3/TRBV12-4	TRBJ1-1
CASSQESGGAGYEQYF	TGTGCCAGCAGCCAAGAATCCGGGGGGGCCGGGTACGAGCAGTACTTC	TRBD2	.	TRBV3-1	TRBJ2-7
CASSYSQVMTSEQYF	TGTGCCAGCAGTTACTCCCAGGTAATGACCTCCGAGCAGTACTTC	.	few	TRBV6-2/TRBV6-3	TRBJ2-7
CASSLVAQASPLHF	TGCGCCAGCAGCTTGGTGGCACAGGCTTCACCCCTCCACTTT	.	.	TRBV5-1	TRBJ1-6
CASCFSPGRHQETQYF	TGTGCCAGCTGTTTTTCTCCGGGACGTCACCAAGAGACCCAGTACTTC	.	few	TRBV6-2/TRBV6-3	TRBJ2-5
CASTEGSGGGRTQYF	TGTGCCAGCACTGAAGGTAGCGGGGGAGGCCGTACGCAGTATTTT	TRBD2	few	TRBV6-5	TRBJ2-3
CASSTPDRASYEQYF	TGTGCCAGCAGCACTCCCGACAGGGCTTCCTACGAGCAGTACTTC	TRBD1	few	TRBV7-2	TRBJ2-7
CASSSTGSGNTIYF	TGTGCCAGCAGCTCCACAGGGTCTGGAAACACCATATATTTT	.	.	TRBV28	TRBJ1-3
CSASFSGWGTDTQYF	TGCAGTGCTAGTTTTAGCGGGTGGGGCACAGATACGCAGTATTTT	TRBD2	.	TRBV20-1	TRBJ2-3
CASSYSGADRDYGYTF	TGTGCCAGCAGTTACTCCGGGGCGGATAGGGACTATGGCTACACCTTC	.	.	TRBV6-5	TRBJ1-2
CASSVFGQQETQYF	TGTGCCAGCAGCGTCTTTGGACAGCAAGAGACCCAGTACTTC	.	.	TRBV9	TRBJ2-5
CASSLGPDSSYEQYF	TGTGCCAGCAGCTTAGGCCCAGACAGCTCCTACGAGCAGTACTTC	.	few	TRBV7-2	TRBJ2-7
CASSPQWASHEAFF	TGTGCCAGCAGTCCGCAATGGGCCAGCCATGAAGCTTTCTTT	.	once	TRBV25-1	TRBJ1-1
CASSKSQGLDSPLHF	TGTGCCAGCAGCAAGTCCCAGGGACTGGATTCACCCCTCCACTTT	.	.	TRBV21-1	TRBJ1-6
CASNLMGQNQETQYF	TGTGCCAGCAACTTAATGGGACAGAACCAAGAGACCCAGTACTTC	TRBD1	.	TRBV18	TRBJ2-5
CASPEGLAGPDPPTDTQYF	TGTGCCAGCCCAGAAGGGCTAGCGGGGCCCGATCCCCCCACAGATACGCAGTATTTT	TRBD2	.	TRBV25-1	TRBJ2-3